These T cell receptor beta chains were read from a single sample in a study of T cell changes during pregnancy in multiple sclerosis. Using immunoSEQ multiplex PCR, the repertoire was profiled, and TCRdb retains in-frame clones only, with some absent. Seen here are 65,000 to 85,000 clones, roughly 88% observed once, and the top ten hold more than 8%. The sequencing used peripheral blood, collected after pregnancy. The receptors were sampled from a female donor in good health, enrolled as a control in a pregnancy study. The CDR3 runs from the conserved cysteine through the conserved F or W. The order of the fields is J gene, V gene, CDR3 protein.

>TRBJ2-1|TRBV19
CASLETSGKPEQFF
>TRBJ1-4|TRBV6-5
CASSTPLNEKLFF
>TRBJ1-5|TRBV9
CASSGGGSNQPQHF
>TRBJ1-5|TRBV4-1
CASSQAMGQGDQPQHF
>TRBJ2-7|TRBV2
CASSETPSGYEQYF
>TRBJ2-5|TRBV5-1
CASSLGDRDRDQTQYF
>TRBJ1-1|TRBV10-2
CAGWTGEGTEAFF
>TRBJ2-1|TRBV7-2
CASSLRPGSYNEQFF
>TRBJ1-1|TRBV19
CATLGGRWTEAFF
>TRBJ2-7|TRBV13
CASSSTSGSYEQYF
>TRBJ1-2|TRBV11-2
CASSPNLDSFYGYTF
>TRBJ1-5|TRBV27
CASSFQGQQNQPQHF
>TRBJ1-5|TRBV5-5
CASSFGGRVEQPQHF
>TRBJ2-4|TRBV30
CAWSVLLAKNIQYF
>TRBJ2-5|TRBV27
CATLPTPRQETQYF
>TRBJ2-7|TRBV2
CASSEGSSGSRSEQYF
>TRBJ1-3|TRBV19
CASSISAGTGGAGNTIYF
>TRBJ2-7|TRBV6-5
CASSYGGEYEQYF
>TRBJ2-2|TRBV4-3
CASSQIGGTGELFF
>TRBJ2-6|TRBV2
CASSEARLAGWSGANVLTF